This T cell receptor (beta chain) was observed in a study of early T cells in non-severe SARS-CoV-2 infection. Study-level information: Investigators sequenced bulk RNA drawn from unsorted whole blood, and chains remained unpaired.

This clonotype was picked up a small number of times. Its cognate antigen is unknown. Separate cDNA molecules each had unique molecular identifiers attached to them. MiXCR was run by TCRdb on the 5' RACE reads, yielding one entry per CDR3 protein. The repertoire consists of 85,000 to 100,000 distinct CDR3 sequences, with more than 9.5% occurring once and the leading ten covering around 4.6%. Looked up from germline, CDR1 is SGHVS and CDR2 is FQNEAQ. V was clipped by 6 bases and J by 7 bases, with 19 bases between them. CDR3 length equals 15 residues. General observations from the study: Reliance on VDJdb matching favored anti-spike CD8 responses; private and CD4 specificities were missed.

The input for sequencing was whole blood, taken at baseline. V usage is TRBV7-8 and J usage is TRBJ2-1, with a possible D match to TRBD1 (5 bases). This TCR came from an adult who was a healthcare worker with PCR-confirmed SARS-CoV-2 infection or an uninfected control (not recorded which). CDR3 nucleotides: TGTGCCAGCAGGGTCGGCAGGGAAGTTTTTAATGAGCAGTTCTTC. Translated: CASRVGREVFNEQFF.